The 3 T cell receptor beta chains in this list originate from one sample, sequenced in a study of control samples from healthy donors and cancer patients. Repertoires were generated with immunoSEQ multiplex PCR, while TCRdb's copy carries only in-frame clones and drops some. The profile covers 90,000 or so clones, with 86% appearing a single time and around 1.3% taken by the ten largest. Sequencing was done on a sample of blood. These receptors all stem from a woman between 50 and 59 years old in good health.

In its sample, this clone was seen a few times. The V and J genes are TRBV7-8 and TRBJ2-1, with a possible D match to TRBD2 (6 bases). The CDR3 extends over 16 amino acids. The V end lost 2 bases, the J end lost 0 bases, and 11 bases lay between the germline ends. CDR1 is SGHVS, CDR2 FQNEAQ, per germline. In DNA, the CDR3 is TGTGCCAGCAGCTTATCTCCGGGAGACTCCTACAATGAGCAGTTCTTC. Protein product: CASSLSPGDSYNEQFF.

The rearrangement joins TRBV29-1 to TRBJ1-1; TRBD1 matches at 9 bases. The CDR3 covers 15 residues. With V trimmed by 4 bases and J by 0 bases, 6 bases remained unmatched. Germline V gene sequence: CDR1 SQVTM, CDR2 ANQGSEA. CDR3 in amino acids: CSVVQGATMNTEAFF. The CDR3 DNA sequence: TGCAGCGTTGTACAGGGGGCAACCATGAACACTGAAGCTTTCTTT.

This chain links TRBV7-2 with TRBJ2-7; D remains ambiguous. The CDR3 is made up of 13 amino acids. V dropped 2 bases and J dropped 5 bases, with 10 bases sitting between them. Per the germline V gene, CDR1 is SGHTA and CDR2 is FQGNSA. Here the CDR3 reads CASSLRPGHEQYF. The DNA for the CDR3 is TGTGCCAGCAGCTTAAGGCCTGGTCACGAGCAGTACTTC.